The 20 T cell receptor beta chains in this list originate from one sample, sequenced in a study of T cells in Graves' hyperthyroidism and ophthalmopathy. Amplification of TCR beta CDR3 regions used RNA as the template. RT-PCR in the first round (using the HTBI primer set) targeted the TCR CDR3. TCRdb itself ran the multiplex PCR reads through MiXCR, one entry per CDR3 protein. This table has fewer than 850,000 distinct CDR3 sequences, roughly 17% appearing once. The sample consisted of blood. These receptors all stem from a man aged 50 or older with Graves' hyperthyroidism.

This clonotype was recorded once. This chain connects TRBV6-1 to TRBJ2-5; no definite D call. The CDR3 runs 14 residues. Trimming removed 2 bases at V and 5 bases at J, with 12 bases between. Germline V gives CDR1 MNHNS, CDR2 SASEGT. The CDR3 sequence: CASSEPDDVETQYF. The DNA of the CDR3 is TGTGCCAGCAGTGAACCCGACGACGTGGAGACCCAGTACTTC.

On this clonotype itself: At one end, the junction sequence differs from germline, possibly due to a read error. The rearrangement uses TRBV5-1 and TRBJ2-7; TRBD1 matches 8 bases. From germline, CDR1 is SGHRS and CDR2 YFSETQ. This CDR3 region has 16 residues. CDR3 in amino acids: CASSLGPGQGSYGQYF. DNA of the CDR3: TGCGCCAGCAGCTTGGGACCCGGACAGGGCAGTTACGGGCAGTACTTC.

This clonotype was observed at least ten times. J is TRBJ1-1 and V is TRBV20-1; D unresolved. Germline values: CDR1 DFQATT, CDR2 SNEGSKA (reference sequence). Trimming removed 6 bases at V and 6 bases at J, with 17 bases between. The CDR3 runs 13 residues. CDR3 nucleotide sequence: TGCAGTGCAGCTGGCCACCCCGCTCCTGAAGCTTTCTTT. This translates into CSAAGHPAPEAFF.

This clonotype was observed a handful of times. The gene calls are TRBV30 and TRBJ2-7; a weak D match, TRBD1 (6 bases). The CDR3 loop spans 15 amino acids. V lost 7 bases and J lost 4, with 23 bases in between. In germline, CDR1 is GTSNPN, CDR2 SVGIG (reference sequence). This CDR3 is CASEALQGTLYEQYF. CDR3 bases: TGTGCCTCGGAAGCCCTACAGGGTACACTATACGAGCAGTACTTC.

The gene calls are TRBV5-6 and TRBJ2-2; weak D call: TRBD1 (5 bases). This CDR3 is built from 15 residues. The germline V and J ends were trimmed by 0 bases and 3 bases, with 9 bases remaining between them. Germline CDR1 SGHDT, CDR2 YYEEEE. The CDR3 nucleotides read TGTGCCAGCAGCTTGGCCAGGGCCGACACCGGGGAGCTGTTTTTT. Protein: CASSLARADTGELFF.

This clonotype was seen at least ten times. The J gene is TRBJ1-6, the V gene TRBV2; 7 positions agree with TRBD1. With V trimmed by 4 bases and J by 10 bases, 7 bases remained unmatched. The length of the CDR3 is 14 residues. Looked up from germline, CDR1 is SNHLY and CDR2 is FYNNEI. CDR3 bases: TGTGCCAGCAGTGGACGACAGGGATACTCACCCCTCCACTTT. This encodes CASSGRQGYSPLHF. Full variable domain (remainder filled in from reference TRBV2 and TRBJ1-6): EPEVTQTPSHQVTQMGQEVILRCVPISNHLYFYWYRQILGQKVEFLVSFYNNEISEKSEIFDDQFSVERPDGSNFTLKIRSTKLEDSAMYFCASSGRQGYSPLHFGNGTRLTVT.

Concerning this clonotype: This may stem from a read error, because a much larger clone lies one nucleotide away. The V gene is TRBV12-3 or TRBV12-4, the J gene TRBJ2-4; a weak D match, TRBD1 (5 bases). CDR3 length equals 14 residues. V lost 7 bases, J lost 0 bases, and 10 bases lay in between. The CDR3 protein is CASIFREAKNIQYF. DNA for the CDR3: TGTGCCAGCATTTTCAGGGAAGCCAAAAACATTCAGTACTTC.

The rearrangement links TRBV6-5 to TRBJ2-7; 11 bases map to TRBD2. The trim removed 4 bases at V and 2 bases at J, leaving 4 bases unmatched. Germline loops: CDR1 MNHEY, CDR2 SVGAGI. The CDR3 extends over 15 amino acids. As DNA, the CDR3 is TGTGCCAGCAGTTGGGGGACTAGCGGCCCCTACGAGCAGTACTTC. It codes for CASSWGTSGPYEQYF.

This chain uses TRBV20-1 with TRBJ2-3, with D perhaps assigned TRBD1 or TRBD2 (5 bases each). The CDR3 length is 12 residues. Germline lookup yields CDR1 DFQATT and CDR2 SNEGSKA (reference sequence). Trimming took 7 bases from V and 5 from J, leaving 13 bases between them. This chain's CDR3 is CSGGEQIDTQYF. CDR3 bases: TGCAGTGGAGGGGAGCAAATAGATACGCAGTATTTT.

This clonotype has at least ten counts. The chain carries TRBV12-3 or TRBV12-4 and TRBJ1-3, with a weak D call TRBD1 (5 bases). This CDR3 region has 16 residues. The V gene lost 6 bases and the J gene lost 4 bases, with 19 bases spanning the gap. The CDR3 DNA sequence: TGTGCCAGCAGGAAGACCCAGGGTCGATGGGGAAACACCATATATTTT. Its translation: CASRKTQGRWGNTIYF.

This clonotype has a handful of counts. This rearrangement joins TRBV20-1 to TRBJ1-2; D not certain. Trimming shortened V by 1 base and J by 1 base, and 4 bases separated the two germline ends. The CDR3 loop spans 12 amino acids. CDR1 is DFQATT and CDR2 is SNEGSKA in the germline V gene (reference sequence). This chain's CDR3 is CSARGDNYGYTF. The DNA for the CDR3 is TGCAGTGCTAGAGGGGATAACTATGGCTACACCTTC.

J is TRBJ2-5 and V is TRBV5-1; TRBD2 agrees at 10 bases. The CDR3 consists of 14 residues. J gave up 4 bases and V 6 bases, and 6 bases lay outside the gene matches. CDR1 and CDR2 from the germline V gene are SGHRS and YFSETQ. The CDR3 sequence is CASKPAGGGETQYF. The CDR3 DNA is TGCGCCAGCAAGCCAGCGGGAGGGGGAGAGACCCAGTACTTC.

The chain has TRBV5-1 and TRBJ2-2; D uncertain. Germline CDR1 and CDR2: SGHRS and YFSETQ. V was shortened by 5 bases and J by 2 bases, with 19 bases between the two germline ends. There are 17 residues in the CDR3. The CDR3 spells CASRIPLIYKNTGELFF. The CDR3 coding sequence is TGCGCCAGCAGGATCCCTCTGATCTACAAAAACACCGGGGAGCTGTTTTTT.

The chain carries TRBV28 and TRBJ2-3, with TRBD2 identical over 9 bases. Germline lookup yields CDR1 MDHEN and CDR2 SYDVKM. CDR3 size: 15 residues. Unmatched junction bases numbered 10, after V lost 8 bases and J lost 4 bases. CDR3 sequence reads: CASYNSGRWPDTQYF. The CDR3 DNA reads TGTGCCAGCTACAATAGCGGGAGATGGCCAGATACGCAGTATTTT.

This chain joins TRBV20-1 and TRBJ1-5, with 8 bases aligning to TRBD1. CDR1 and CDR2 from the germline V gene are DFQATT and SNEGSKA (reference sequence). V trimming: 6 bases; J trimming: 2 bases; junction bases outside the gene matches: 3. The CDR3 length is 13 residues. CDR3 region: CSAPGQGNQPQHF. As DNA, the CDR3 is TGCAGTGCGCCGGGACAGGGCAATCAGCCCCAGCATTTT.

This clonotype was seen repeatedly, ten times or more. This chain links TRBV11-2 with TRBJ2-3; D uncertain. Germline V gives CDR1 SGHAT, CDR2 FQNNGV. The CDR3 is 12 residues long. Trimming stripped 1 base from V and 7 bases from J, with 6 bases between. CDR3 in DNA: TGTGCCAGCAGCTTAGGTGGGCATACGCAGTATTTT. Its protein product is CASSLGGHTQYF.

This clonotype has at least ten counts. The chain uses TRBV2 and TRBJ2-7; tentative D call: TRBD1 (5 bases). The ends were cut back, 5 bases at V and 6 bases at J, with 14 bases in the middle. CDR1 is SNHLY and CDR2 is FYNNEI in the germline V gene. This CDR3 comprises 13 residues. This CDR3 is CASSFRASGEQYF. CDR3 nucleotide sequence: TGTGCCAGCAGTTTCAGGGCGTCGGGCGAGCAGTACTTC.

The J gene is TRBJ1-5, the V gene TRBV20-1; a possible D gene is TRBD1 (5 bases). V lost 6 bases, J lost 1 base, and 10 bases lay in between. The CDR3 has 13 residues. The germline V gene has CDR1 DFQATT and CDR2 SNEGSKA (reference sequence). The CDR3 sequence: CSAEGQSNQPQHF. The CDR3 DNA reads TGCAGTGCCGAAGGACAAAGCAATCAGCCCCAGCATTTT.

This clonotype showed up many times. In DNA form, the CDR3 reads TGTGCCAGTGCGACAGGGCTTCGGGACAATCAGCCCCAGCATTTT. The encoded protein is CASATGLRDNQPQHF. The rearrangement uses TRBV2 and TRBJ1-5, with TRBD1 matching over 7 bases. CDR1 SNHLY and CDR2 FYNNEI come from the germline V gene. Trimming at V came to 9 bases and at J to 3 bases, leaving 11 bases not matched to a gene. The CDR3 consists of 15 residues.

This clonotype has more than one count but fewer than ten. This chain connects TRBV6-1 to TRBJ1-1; D remains ambiguous. Germline V gene lookup returns CDR1 MNHNS and CDR2 SASEGT. The CDR3 loop spans 11 amino acids. Trimming removed 6 bases from V and 4 bases from J, with 6 bases in between. The CDR3 loop is CASRSVTEAFF. CDR3 nucleotide sequence: TGTGCCAGCAGATCAGTCACTGAAGCTTTCTTT.